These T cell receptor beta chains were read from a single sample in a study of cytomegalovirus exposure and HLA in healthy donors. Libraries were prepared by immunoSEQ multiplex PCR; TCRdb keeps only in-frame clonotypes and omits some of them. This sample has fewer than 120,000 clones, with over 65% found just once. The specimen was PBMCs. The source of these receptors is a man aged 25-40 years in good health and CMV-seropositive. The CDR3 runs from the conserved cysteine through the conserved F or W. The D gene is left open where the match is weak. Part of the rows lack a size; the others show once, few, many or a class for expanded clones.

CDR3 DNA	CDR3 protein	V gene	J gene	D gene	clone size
TGTGCCAGCAGCCTTCTCCCCGGGACAGGCCCCTACAATGAGCAGTTCTTC	CASSLLPGTGPYNEQFF	TRBV14	TRBJ2-1	TRBD1	.
TGTGCCAGCAGCTTAGGGGCATATGGAGGGGGCAGTTCTACCCAGTACTTC	CASSLGAYGGGSSTQYF	TRBV7-2	TRBJ2-5	.	.
TGTGCCAGCAGCGGATTTCAGGGGCGGGGGGGCGATTGGGATGAGCAGTTCTTC	CASSGFQGRGGDWDEQFF	TRBV9	TRBJ2-1	TRBD2	once
TGTGCTAGCAGTTCCCGCCGGGACAGAAACACCGGGGAGCTGTTTTTT	CASSSRRDRNTGELFF	TRBV7-7	TRBJ2-2	TRBD1	.
TGTGCCAGCTCACCACCGGAGGGTTTGGGTTCACCCCTCCACTTT	CASSPPEGLGSPLHF	TRBV18	TRBJ1-6	.	.
TGCGCCAGCAGCCGACAGATGTCCGATGAAAAACTGTTTTTT	CASSRQMSDEKLFF	TRBV5-1	TRBJ1-4	.	.
TGCGCCAGCAGCTTCGATGGACCCACGGGGACCCAGCATTTT	CASSFDGPTGTQHF	TRBV5-1	TRBJ1-5	.	once
TGTGCCAGCAGCTTCGACAGTCCCTCCTACGAGCAGTACTTC	CASSFDSPSYEQYF	TRBV5-4	TRBJ2-7	.	.
TGTGCCAGCAGTTACTCGGGGACAGCCTCGGGGGAGCAGTACTTC	CASSYSGTASGEQYF	TRBV6-5	TRBJ2-5	.	.
TGTGCCATCAGTCCTTGGACAGGGCTAAACGACAATGAGCAGTTCTTC	CAISPWTGLNDNEQFF	TRBV10-3	TRBJ2-1	TRBD1	.
TGTGCCACCAGCAGAGATCGAACGGGGCAGGGGCGAATCAATTCTGGGGCCAACGTCCTGACTTTC	CATSRDRTGQGRINSGANVLTF	TRBV15	TRBJ2-6	.	.
TGTGCCAGCAGCCAAGCCCGGGGGGCTCTTAACTATGGCTACACCTTC	CASSQARGALNYGYTF	TRBV4-2	TRBJ1-2	.	.
TGTGCCAGCAGTGGCAACGAGCAGTACTTC	CASSGNEQYF	TRBV6-9	TRBJ2-7	.	.
TGCGCCAGCAGCTCGGTGGGACAGGGCTCCTACGAGCAGTACTTC	CASSSVGQGSYEQYF	TRBV5-1	TRBJ2-7	TRBD1	.
TGTGCCAGCAGAGACTCGGGACAGGAGCACGAGCAGTACTTC	CASRDSGQEHEQYF	TRBV6-1	TRBJ2-7	TRBD1	.
TGTGCCAGCAGTTTATCCGGCTATGGCTACACCTTC	CASSLSGYGYTF	TRBV27	TRBJ1-2	.	.
TGCGCCAGCAGCCAAAGGGGGAGTGTAATCTATAATTCACCCCTCCACTTT	CASSQRGSVIYNSPLHF	TRBV4-1	TRBJ1-6	.	once
TGTGCCAGCAGTTTATTCGGGGGGACAGATACGCAGTATTTT	CASSLFGGTDTQYF	TRBV27	TRBJ2-3	TRBD2	.
TGTGCCAGCAGCTTAGATGGGCCCGCGGATACGCAGTATTTT	CASSLDGPADTQYF	TRBV7-2	TRBJ2-3	.	.
TGTGCCAGCAGCTTGGGGGACAGGGTGGATGAGCAGTTCTTC	CASSLGDRVDEQFF	TRBV5-6	TRBJ2-1	TRBD1	.
TGTGCCAGCAGCTTTAGGTTAGCGGGCAACACCGGGGAGCTGTTTTTT	CASSFRLAGNTGELFF	TRBV11-3	TRBJ2-2	TRBD2	.
TGCGCCAGCAGTTCTTTGGGGAGTGCTAATGAAAAACTGTTTTTT	CASSSLGSANEKLFF	TRBV5-1	TRBJ1-4	.	.
TGCGCCAGCAGCTTGGGACCCGCAGGGGCCTCCTACGAGCAGTACTTC	CASSLGPAGASYEQYF	TRBV5-1	TRBJ2-7	.	.
TGTGCCAGCAGGGACAGATCTGGGGCCAACGTCCTGACTTTC	CASRDRSGANVLTF	TRBV7-9	TRBJ2-6	.	few
TGTGCCAGCAGAGAGACGGGGGTGGACACTGAAGCTTTCTTT	CASRETGVDTEAFF	TRBV5-6	TRBJ1-1	.	.
TGTGCCAGCAGCCTCATAGAGGGCCATCAGCCCCAGCATTTT	CASSLIEGHQPQHF	TRBV5-5	TRBJ1-5	.	.
TGTGCCAGCAGCGCGACAGGGGTAAACACCGGGGAGCTGTTTTTT	CASSATGVNTGELFF	TRBV9	TRBJ2-2	TRBD1	.
TGTGCCAGCAGTCCCTCCACAGGGAGCAATCAGCCCCAGCATTTT	CASSPSTGSNQPQHF	TRBV27	TRBJ1-5	.	.
TGTGCCAGCCGCAGGGTAGGGGTGAACACTGAAGCTTTCTTT	CASRRVGVNTEAFF	TRBV21-1	TRBJ1-1	.	.
TGTGCCAGCAGAGGGAGGACTAGCGGTACCGGGGAGCTGTTTTTT	CASRGRTSGTGELFF	TRBV2	TRBJ2-2	TRBD2	.
TGTGCCAGCAGCACGCCGACAGCCCGCCAAGAGACCCAGTACTTC	CASSTPTARQETQYF	TRBV7-8	TRBJ2-5	.	.
TGTGCCAGCAGCTTGGGACAGGGGCCTGGGGCCAACGTCCTGACTTTC	CASSLGQGPGANVLTF	TRBV11-1	TRBJ2-6	TRBD1	.
TGTGCCAGCAGTTACAAGCATAGCGGTGGGAGCGGGTCGCAGTATTTT	CASSYKHSGGSGSQYF	TRBV6-6	TRBJ2-3	.	.
TGCGCCAGCAGCCCGGACAGGGCGGAGACCCAGTACTTC	CASSPDRAETQYF	TRBV5-1	TRBJ2-5	TRBD1	.
TGCGCCAGCAGCTTGCGTAGCGGGGGCCAAGTCTACGAGCAGTACTTC	CASSLRSGGQVYEQYF	TRBV5-1	TRBJ2-7	TRBD2	.
TGCGCCAGCAGCCAGCCCCCGGGAGCACTCAATGAGCAGTTCTTC	CASSQPPGALNEQFF	TRBV4-1	TRBJ2-1	.	.
TGTGCCAGCGGGGTGGGGGCGGACTATGGCTACACCTTC	CASGVGADYGYTF	TRBV6-5	TRBJ1-2	.	.
TGTGCCAGCAGTCCGAGGGACAATTACAATGAGCAGTTCTTC	CASSPRDNYNEQFF	TRBV6-5	TRBJ2-1	.	.
TGTGCTAGCAGCTTAGGTTCAGGGGATACGCAGTATTTT	CASSLGSGDTQYF	TRBV7-7	TRBJ2-3	.	.
TGTGCCACCAGCAGAGGACCCCCAGGGATCATGAACACTGAAGCTTTCTTT	CATSRGPPGIMNTEAFF	TRBV15	TRBJ1-1	.	.
TGTGCCAGCGCACAGGGAAGCGACACTGAAGCTTTCTTT	CASAQGSDTEAFF	TRBV5-6	TRBJ1-1	.	.
TGTGCCAGCAGCCGAAACGCAGAGCGGGAGACCCAGTACTTC	CASSRNAERETQYF	TRBV7-2	TRBJ2-5	.	few
TGTGCCAGCAGCCAAGGGGGCAGGGGGCAGAACACCGGGGAGCTGTTTTTT	CASSQGGRGQNTGELFF	TRBV21-1	TRBJ2-2	.	.
TGTGCCAGTAGAGGGGGACCGGGGAAGGTCTTC	CASRGGPGKVF	TRBV19	TRBJ2-1	.	.
TGTGCCAGCTCACCGGGACAGGGGCCCTACGAGCAGTACTTC	CASSPGQGPYEQYF	TRBV18	TRBJ2-7	TRBD1	.
TGTGCCAGCAGTTCGACAGCTAACTATGGCTACACCTTC	CASSSTANYGYTF	TRBV28	TRBJ1-2	.	once
TGTGCCAGCAGCTTGTCGGGGCAGCCCCAGCATTTT	CASSLSGQPQHF	TRBV5-5	TRBJ1-5	.	.
TGTGCCAGCAGCGGGCGGGGGGGCGTCGAGGAGCTGTTTTTT	CASSGRGGVEELFF	TRBV9	TRBJ2-2	TRBD2	.